This T cell receptor beta chain was recorded in a study of tumor-infiltrating lymphocytes in primary liver carcinoma. On the study more broadly: Donors had hepatocellular carcinoma or combined HCC and intrahepatic cholangiocarcinoma. Findings of the study overall: Tumor specimens were characterized by a significantly higher top-250-clone fraction than blood (p = 0.039). Samples were bulk unsorted, so CD4+ and CD8+ repertoires were not compared.

Production of TCR beta cDNA used approximately 480 ng total RNA together with a constant-region primer. Sequencing libraries for TCR beta derived from three nested multiplex PCR rounds that used slightly modified ARM-PCR. A C-beta reverse primer was combined with TRBV1-TRBV30 forward primers in the first two PCR rounds, and each round had around 11 cycles. TCRdb itself ran the multiplex PCR reads through MiXCR, one entry per CDR3 protein. The sample has approximately 330,000 distinct CDR3 sequences; approximately 64% are singletons. About this clonotype: Its antigen remains unidentified.

Out of unsorted whole blood came the blood RNA, and germline DNA was extracted as well. CDR1 is MNHNY and CDR2 is SVGAGI in the germline V gene (reference sequence). The CDR3 length is 15 residues. Trimming took 0 bases from V and 4 from J, leaving 12 bases between them. Source material: peripheral blood. The J gene is TRBJ2-5, the V gene TRBV6-6, with D possibly TRBD1 on 5 matching bases. The receptor's source is a man aged 40-49 years with primary liver carcinoma and hepatitis B virus infection. CDR3: CASSYSRQPVETQYF. The CDR3 nucleotides read TGTGCCAGCAGTTACTCTAGACAGCCTGTAGAGACCCAGTACTTC.